The 24 T cell receptor beta chains given below trace back to one sample, sequenced in a study of T cell responses to AZD1222 COVID-19 vaccine. Repertoires were generated with immunoSEQ multiplex PCR, while TCRdb's copy carries only in-frame clones and drops some. The top ten clones hold around 3.5% of a sample with approximately 210,000 clones, about nine tenths of them seen once. Specimen: peripheral blood, collected 28 days after the second AZD1222 dose. Source of these receptors: an adult who received the AZD1222 COVID-19 vaccine.

This clone appeared a single time. V and J are TRBV7-2 and TRBJ2-1; 7 bases agree with TRBD2. V was clipped by 3 bases and J by 0 bases; unmatched bases: 2. The CDR3 contains 15 residues. CDR1 SGHTA and CDR2 FQGNSA come from the germline V gene. The CDR3 loop is CASSLLAVSYNEQFF. The DNA of the CDR3 is TGTGCCAGCAGCTTGCTAGCGGTCTCCTACAATGAGCAGTTCTTC.

The chain links TRBV6-1 to TRBJ2-3; no firm D call. V lost 2 bases to trimming and J lost 2 bases, with 2 bases between them. The length of the CDR3 is 12 residues. Germline assignment: CDR1 MNHNS and CDR2 SASEGT. The CDR3 protein is CASSETTDTQYF. In DNA, the CDR3 is TGTGCCAGCAGTGAAACCACAGATACGCAGTATTTT.

V and J are TRBV29-1 and TRBJ2-5; the match to TRBD1 covers 8 bases. Losses at the gene ends were 8 bases for V and 4 bases for J; bases not matched to a gene: 6. Germline loops: CDR1 SQVTM, CDR2 ANQGSEA. This CDR3 is 12 amino acids long. The CDR3 DNA reads as TGCAGCACCGGACAGGGAACAGAGACCCAGTACTTC. Its protein is CSTGQGTETQYF.

This clone was picked up one time. This rearrangement joins TRBV9 to TRBJ2-5; 7 nucleotides align to TRBD2. The CDR3 loop spans 15 amino acids. V was clipped by 0 bases and J by 2 bases; unmatched bases: 4. From germline, CDR1 is SGDLS and CDR2 YYNGEE. CDR3 in DNA: TGTGCCAGCAGCGTAGGGCAGGGAGGGCAAGAGACCCAGTACTTC. This codes for CASSVGQGGQETQYF.

The rearrangement joins TRBV9 to TRBJ1-2; D remains unclear. V lost 6 bases to trimming and J lost 2 bases, with 11 bases between them. The CDR3 is made up of 13 amino acids. Germline CDR1 reads SGDLS; CDR2 reads YYNGEE. CDR3 sequence reads: CASTQTGNYGYTF. In DNA, the CDR3 is TGTGCCAGCACCCAGACGGGGAACTATGGCTACACCTTC.

The rearrangement joins TRBV28 to TRBJ1-3; D is undetermined. The CDR3 spans 13 residues. Trimming stripped 6 bases from V and 0 bases from J, with 6 bases between. Germline-derived CDR1 and CDR2 are MDHEN and SYDVKM. The CDR3 reads CASRHSSGNTIYF. The CDR3 DNA sequence: TGTGCCAGCAGACACAGCTCTGGAAACACCATATATTTT.

The CDR3 protein is CASSLGTSGGFSGNTIYF. The CDR3 coding sequence is TGCGCCAGCAGCTTGGGGACCTCGGGTGGTTTCTCTGGAAACACCATATATTTT. The V and J genes are TRBV5-1 and TRBJ1-3; D is ambiguous. Germline-derived CDR1 and CDR2 are SGHRS and YFSETQ. V lost 0 bases and J 0 bases, leaving 16 bases between the germline ends. This CDR3 comprises 18 residues.

The chain couples TRBV5-4 to TRBJ2-7; no definite D call. The V gene's germline CDR1 is SGHNT and CDR2 YYREEE (reference sequence). The CDR3 consists of 13 residues. Trimming removed 2 bases from V and 6 bases from J, with 12 bases in between. The CDR3 spells CASSFIPPGEQYF. CDR3 coding DNA: TGTGCCAGCAGCTTTATCCCCCCGGGCGAGCAGTACTTC.

This clone was counted a single time. V is TRBV18 and J is TRBJ1-2, with TRBD1 matching over 8 bases. The CDR3 extends over 14 amino acids. After removal of 4 bases from V and 6 bases from J, the junction contained 7 bases not matched to a gene. Germline CDR1 and CDR2: KGHSH and LQKENI. CDR3 DNA: TGTGCCAGCTCACTAGACAGGGGAGCAGATGGCTACACCTTC. Its translation: CASSLDRGADGYTF.

V is TRBV6-2 or TRBV6-3 and J is TRBJ1-2; perhaps TRBD1 as D (6 bases). Germline V gives CDR1 MNHEY, CDR2 SVGEGT. CDR3 length: 16 residues. The germline V and J ends were trimmed by 2 bases and 3 bases, with 16 bases remaining between them. The DNA for the CDR3 is TGTGCCAGCAGTTACCCTCAGGGGAGGGGGGACTATGGCTACACCTTC. Encoded protein: CASSYPQGRGDYGYTF.

The chain recombines TRBV18 with TRBJ2-1; 8 bases are a match to TRBD1. The length of the CDR3 is 15 residues. V lost 4 bases, J lost 4 bases, and 6 bases stayed unmatched. The germline CDR1 and CDR2 sequences are KGHSH and LQKENI. Written as DNA, the CDR3 is TGTGCCAGCTCACTCGGACAGGGCGCTTACAATGAGCAGTTCTTC. Translated, it gives CASSLGQGAYNEQFF.

Here the CDR3 reads CASSLYSAYEQYF. CDR3 coding DNA: TGTGCCAGCAGCTTATACTCAGCCTACGAGCAGTACTTC. This chain links TRBV7-3 with TRBJ2-7, with no clear D. V shed 2 bases and J shed 2 bases, with 7 bases lying between them. This CDR3 has 13 amino acids. Germline V gene lookup returns CDR1 SGHTA and CDR2 FQGTGA.

This clone turned up a few times. The rearrangement joins TRBV11-3 to TRBJ2-7; D might be TRBD1 (6 bases). Germline values: CDR1 SGHNT, CDR2 YENEEA. This CDR3 is built from 13 residues. With 7 bases removed from V and 0 bases from J, the gap between germline ends came to 10 bases. CDR3 sequence: CASTGTHSYEQYF. The CDR3 DNA is TGTGCCAGCACCGGGACACACTCCTACGAGCAGTACTTC.

The V and J genes are TRBV28 and TRBJ1-2; D not certain. The V and J ends lost 5 bases and 5 bases respectively, with 9 bases between them. This CDR3 region has 12 residues. CDR1 is MDHEN, CDR2 SYDVKM, per germline. DNA of the CDR3: TGTGCCAGCAGTGCCGCGGCGTATGGCTACACCTTC. The encoded protein is CASSAAAYGYTF.

V is TRBV7-2 and J is TRBJ2-1; 9 positions agree with TRBD2. Germline V CDR1 and CDR2: SGHTA, FQGNSA. The CDR3 has 16 residues. V was clipped by 1 base and J by 5 bases; unmatched bases: 6. Here the CDR3 reads CASSLVGTSPNNEQFF. CDR3 DNA sequence: TGTGCCAGCAGCTTAGTAGGGACTAGCCCTAACAATGAGCAGTTCTTC.

The chain combines TRBV11-1 with TRBJ2-1; TRBD1 is a possible D gene (6 bases). CDR3 length: 14 amino acids. The V and J ends lost 5 bases and 12 bases respectively, with 20 bases between them. Germline loops: CDR1 SGHAT, CDR2 FQDESV (reference sequence). The CDR3 bases are TGTGCCAGCAGCCCATCCCGGGACACCCTCTCGCAGTTCTTC. This codes for CASSPSRDTLSQFF.

The chain has TRBV29-1 and TRBJ2-7; 8 bases align to TRBD2. This CDR3 is built from 13 residues. With V trimmed by 4 bases and J by 4 bases, 6 bases remained unmatched. CDR1 is SQVTM, CDR2 ANQGSEA, per germline. Here the CDR3 DNA reads TGCAGCGTTGGGCTAGCGGGTATTTACGAGCAGTACTTC. Translating gives CSVGLAGIYEQYF.

The chain joins TRBV18 to TRBJ2-7; unclear D gene. The CDR3 is 13 residues long. The germline V gene has CDR1 KGHSH and CDR2 LQKENI. The V and J ends lost 2 bases and 6 bases respectively, with 11 bases between them. The DNA for the CDR3 is TGTGCCAGCTCACCATCCATTCCCGGCGAGCAGTACTTC. Translated, it gives CASSPSIPGEQYF.

The chain couples TRBV10-1 to TRBJ2-1; D is uncertain. The V end lost 2 bases, the J end lost 12 bases, and 11 bases lay between the germline ends. The CDR3 spans 12 residues. Germline CDR1 reads WNHNN; CDR2 reads SYGVQD (reference sequence). CDR3: CASSEGSTGQFF. The CDR3 region has the DNA TGCGCCAGCAGTGAGGGGTCCACGGGGCAGTTCTTC.

Notes on this clone: Other nucleotide sequences from this sample produce the same CDR3. The chain's CDR3 is CASSQDRGNQPQHF. In DNA form, the CDR3 reads TGTGCCAGCAGCCAAGACAGGGGGAATCAGCCCCAGCATTTT. The V gene is TRBV3-1 (or the pseudogene TRBV3-2), the J gene TRBJ1-5, with 7 positions matching TRBD1. The CDR3 totals 14 residues. Looked up from germline, CDR1 is LGHDT and CDR2 is YNNKEL (reference sequence). The trim removed 0 bases at V and 4 bases at J, leaving 0 bases unmatched.

The chain links TRBV12-3 or TRBV12-4 to TRBJ1-5; D gene ambiguous. Trimming shortened V by 7 bases and J by 6 bases, and 13 bases separated the two germline ends. This CDR3 comprises 13 residues. The CDR3 DNA reads as TGTGCCAGCACCAAGCAGGTGGGTCAGCCCCAGCATTTT. This gives the protein CASTKQVGQPQHF.

This chain's CDR3 is CAWRRGQEAFF. In DNA form, the CDR3 reads TGTGCCTGGAGACGGGGGCAGGAAGCTTTCTTT. The gene calls are TRBV30 and TRBJ1-1; D may be TRBD1 (6 bases). Looked up from germline, CDR1 is GTSNPN and CDR2 is SVGIG (reference sequence). V dropped 3 bases and J dropped 8 bases, with 10 bases sitting between them. CDR3 length: 11 amino acids.

The rearrangement joins TRBV5-1 to TRBJ2-2; 7 nucleotides line up with TRBD1. Trimming at V came to 7 bases and at J to 4 bases, leaving 7 bases not matched to a gene. Germline V gene sequence: CDR1 SGHRS, CDR2 YFSETQ. This CDR3 is 14 amino acids long. The CDR3 DNA reads as TGCGCCAGCGGGCAGGGGGTCACCACCGGGGAGCTGTTTTTT. It is translated as CASGQGVTTGELFF.

The chain recombines TRBV24-1 with TRBJ2-7, with D perhaps TRBD2 (6 bases). This CDR3 has 15 residues. Per germline, CDR1 KGHDR and CDR2 SFDVKD. The V and J ends lost 4 bases and 0 bases respectively, with 12 bases between them. Here the CDR3 DNA reads TGTGCCACCAGTGAGGGGACTGGGAGCTCCTACGAGCAGTACTTC. It translates to CATSEGTGSSYEQYF.